The 11 T cell receptor beta chains listed next were all sequenced from one sample in a study of blood T cell repertoires in COVID-19. TCRdb keeps only in-frame clones here, not all; method: immunoSEQ multiplex PCR. Of about 210,000 clones listed, around nine tenths are singletons. Specimen: peripheral blood. The receptors were gathered from a man between 60 and 70 years old with acute or convalescent COVID-19.

This chain joins TRBV19 and TRBJ2-7, with TRBD1 matching over 7 bases. CDR3 length: 14 residues. Germline values: CDR1 LNHDA, CDR2 SQIVND (reference sequence). The ends lost 6 bases at V and 2 bases at J; junction bases unmatched: 7. CDR3 loop: CASRSQGETYEQYF. As DNA, the CDR3 is TGTGCCAGTAGAAGTCAGGGGGAAACCTACGAGCAGTACTTC. The full variable domain, with the rest looked up from reference TRBV19 and TRBJ2-7, is DGGITQSPKYLFRKEGQNVTLSCEQNLNHDAMYWYRQDPGQGLRLIYYSQIVNDFQKGDIAEGYSVSREKKESFPLTVTSAQKNPTAFYLCASRSQGETYEQYFGPGTRLTVT.

The chain is built from TRBV7-9 and TRBJ2-5, with D possibly matching TRBD1 (6 bases). The CDR3 is 12 residues long. Trimming cost V 5 bases and J 8 bases, with 12 bases left between them. Germline V gene sequence: CDR1 SEHNR, CDR2 FQNEAQ (reference sequence). The CDR3 region is CASSQGWATQYF. The DNA of the CDR3 is TGTGCCAGCAGCCAGGGGTGGGCCACCCAGTACTTC.

V and J are TRBV5-4 and TRBJ1-3; possibly TRBD1 for D (6 bases). The V and J ends lost 3 bases and 0 bases respectively, with 16 bases between them. Per germline, CDR1 SGHNT and CDR2 YYREEE (reference sequence). CDR3 length: 17 amino acids. The CDR3: CASSSRQAKGSGNTIYF. Written as DNA, the CDR3 is TGTGCCAGCAGCTCCAGACAGGCTAAGGGCTCTGGAAACACCATATATTTT.

The chain employs TRBV5-1 and TRBJ1-2, with 8 bases aligning to TRBD1. The ends lost 3 bases at V and 8 bases at J; junction bases unmatched: 12. The CDR3 has 15 amino acids. CDR1 is SGHRS and CDR2 is YFSETQ in the germline V gene. CDR3 coding DNA: TGCGCCAGCAGCTCCGGACAGGGTTGGGTGGGCGGCTACACCTTC. Translated: CASSSGQGWVGGYTF.

The genes are TRBV5-1 and TRBJ2-7; maybe TRBD2 (5 bases). Trimming shortened V by 0 bases and J by 1 base, and 11 bases separated the two germline ends. The germline CDR1 and CDR2 sequences are SGHRS and YFSETQ. CDR3 length: 15 residues. CDR3 DNA sequence: TGCGCCAGCAGCTTGGCCGGGCCGGGATCCTACGAGCAGTACTTC. This translates into CASSLAGPGSYEQYF. Supplemented by reference TRBV5-1 and TRBJ2-7, the full variable domain reads KAGVTQTPRYLIKTRGQQVTLSCSPISGHRSVSWYQQTPGQGLQFLFEYFSETQRNKGNFPGRFSGRQFSNSRSEMNVSTLELGDSALYLCASSLAGPGSYEQYFGPGTRLTVT.

V and J are TRBV7-3 and TRBJ1-6, with D possibly TRBD1 on 6 matching bases. Per the germline V gene, CDR1 is SGHTA and CDR2 is FQGTGA. The CDR3 is made up of 17 amino acids. V gave up 0 bases and J gave up 8 bases, with 17 bases separating them. The CDR3 spells CASSLTKQLQGYSPLHF. CDR3 bases: TGTGCCAGCAGCTTAACGAAACAACTACAGGGCTATTCACCCCTCCACTTT.

J is TRBJ2-5 and V is TRBV2; 8 bases are shared with TRBD1. CDR3 length equals 15 residues. V trimming: 8 bases; J trimming: 1 base; junction bases outside the gene matches: 9. CDR1 and CDR2 (germline): SNHLY, FYNNEI. CDR3 amino acids: CASGKTGATQETQYF. The CDR3, as DNA: TGTGCCAGCGGAAAGACAGGGGCCACCCAAGAGACCCAGTACTTC.

V and J are TRBV5-1 and TRBJ2-7; 8 bases align to TRBD1. This CDR3 contains 16 residues. CDR1 and CDR2 from the germline V gene are SGHRS and YFSETQ. Unmatched junction bases numbered 8, after V lost 3 bases and J lost 0 bases. CDR3 in amino acids: CASSSSGTGPSYEQYF. The CDR3 DNA is TGCGCCAGCAGCTCTTCCGGGACAGGACCCTCCTACGAGCAGTACTTC.

This clone was found many times. J is TRBJ2-5 and V is TRBV6-1, with D possibly matching TRBD1 (5 bases). Germline V CDR1 and CDR2: MNHNS, SASEGT. CDR3 size: 16 residues. The ends were cut back, 4 bases at V and 1 base at J, with 16 bases in the middle. The DNA of the CDR3 is TGTGCCAGCAGTGGGGCCCTTGGACACATCCAAGAGACCCAGTACTTC. This translates into CASSGALGHIQETQYF.

The rearrangement links TRBV6-5 to TRBJ2-3; D unclear. V was pared by 2 bases and J by 2 bases, with 11 bases between. Per germline, CDR1 MNHEY and CDR2 SVGAGI. This CDR3 is built from 15 residues. CDR3: CASSYVGGSTDTQYF. In nucleotides, the CDR3 is TGTGCCAGCAGTTACGTTGGCGGATCCACAGATACGCAGTATTTT.

The gene calls are TRBV2 and TRBJ1-2; 7 nucleotides line up with TRBD1. The CDR3 is 14 amino acids. CDR1 is SNHLY and CDR2 is FYNNEI in the germline V gene. V was pared by 1 base and J by 8 bases, with 7 bases of the junction left unmatched. CDR3 nucleotide sequence: TGTGCCAGCAGTGAAGATGTGACAGGGCCGGGCTACACCTTC. The encoded protein is CASSEDVTGPGYTF.